Presented here are 25 T cell receptor beta chains from one specimen sequenced in a study of T cells in Graves' hyperthyroidism and ophthalmopathy. There were TCR beta CDR3 regions amplified from RNA transcripts. During a first-round RT-PCR of the TCR CDR3, the HTBI primer set was used. Via MiXCR, TCRdb re-called the multiplex PCR reads, giving one row per CDR3 protein. Of under 350,000 distinct CDR3 sequences in the sample, about 20% were seen once. The sample was blood. All receptors derive from a woman in her fifties or sixties with Graves' hyperthyroidism.

This clonotype was counted between two and nine times. V usage is TRBV5-1 and J usage is TRBJ2-6; 8 bases line up with TRBD1. The length of the CDR3 is 18 residues. Germline V gives CDR1 SGHRS, CDR2 YFSETQ. The trim removed 2 bases at V and 3 bases at J, leaving 10 bases unmatched. The CDR3 nucleotides are TGCGCCAGCAGCTTAGGCGCAGGGGGCTTAAGTGGGGCCAACGTCCTGACTTTC. Residues: CASSLGAGGLSGANVLTF.

The rearrangement joins TRBV29-1 to TRBJ2-1, with 11 bases aligning to TRBD1. This CDR3 has 13 amino acids. CDR1 is SQVTM, CDR2 ANQGSEA, per germline. V lost 5 bases to trimming and J lost 7 bases; unmatched junction nucleotides: 4. This chain's CDR3 is CSVWTGGLNEQFF. The CDR3 nucleotides are TGCAGCGTTTGGACAGGGGGCCTGAATGAGCAGTTCTTC.

This clonotype was detected a few times. This chain links TRBV30 with TRBJ2-4; TRBD1 or TRBD2 may be the D gene (5 bases each). Germline CDR1 reads GTSNPN; CDR2 reads SVGIG (reference sequence). V was cut by 0 bases and J by 11 bases, with 14 bases left in between. This CDR3 has 13 residues. CDR3 DNA: TGTGCCTGGAGTGTACTGGGTTTGGGGGTTCAGTACTTC. Residues: CAWSVLGLGVQYF.

This clonotype has ten or more counts. The V and J genes are TRBV18 and TRBJ2-7, with 7 positions matching TRBD2. The trim removed 3 bases at V and 2 bases at J, leaving 1 base unmatched. The CDR3 has 13 residues. Germline-derived CDR1 and CDR2 are KGHSH and LQKENI. DNA of the CDR3: TGTGCCAGCTCACCGGGAGGGACCTACGAGCAGTACTTC. This codes for CASSPGGTYEQYF.

This clonotype was counted many times. The CDR3 DNA is TGCGCCAGCAGCGGAGCAGGGGGGCGCGGGTCGGAAGATACGCAGTATTTT. It codes for CASSGAGGRGSEDTQYF. This chain joins TRBV5-1 and TRBJ2-3; D may be TRBD1 (7 bases). Germline V lookup: CDR1 SGHRS, CDR2 YFSETQ. The CDR3 consists of 17 residues. Trimming left V 4 bases short and J 5 bases short, with 23 bases between.

This clonotype occurred many times. The V call is TRBV5-1, the J call TRBJ2-3; D is possibly TRBD1 (6 bases). CDR1 and CDR2 from the germline V gene are SGHRS and YFSETQ. V gave up 0 bases and J gave up 3 bases, with 8 bases separating them. This CDR3 comprises 14 residues. Written as DNA, the CDR3 is TGCGCCAGCAGCTTGGAGCAGGGGACAGATACGCAGTATTTT. It yields the protein CASSLEQGTDTQYF.

The J gene is TRBJ1-2, the V gene TRBV9; 9 nucleotides agree with TRBD1. This CDR3 spans 16 amino acids. The J segment lost 4 bases and the V segment lost 4 bases, leaving 11 bases of the junction unmatched. The germline V gene encodes CDR1 SGDLS and CDR2 YYNGEE. Here the CDR3 DNA reads TGTGCCAGCAGCTACGGGGGGACAGGGACCGGCTATGGCTACACCTTC. As protein: CASSYGGTGTGYGYTF. Using reference TRBV9 and TRBJ1-2 for the parts outside the CDR3, the full variable domain is DSGVTQTPKHLITATGQRVTLRCSPRSGDLSVYWYQQSLDQGLQFLIQYYNGEERAKGNILERFSAQQFPDLHSELNLSSLELGDSALYFCASSYGGTGTGYGYTFGSGTRLTVV.

The CDR3 DNA reads as TGTGCCAGCAGTTTGCTCACAGGGGCCTTTCCCCTCTATGGCTACACCTTC. Translating gives CASSLLTGAFPLYGYTF. V usage is TRBV28 and J usage is TRBJ1-2, with TRBD1 matching 7 bases. This CDR3 contains 17 residues. The germline V gene has CDR1 MDHEN and CDR2 SYDVKM. V was pared by 3 bases and J by 4 bases, with 14 bases of the junction left unmatched.

This clonotype was counted ten times or more. The chain is built from TRBV6-1 and TRBJ1-1, with TRBD1 as a possible D gene (6 bases). V lost 1 base and J 4 bases, leaving 10 bases between the germline ends. There are 14 residues in the CDR3. From germline, CDR1 is MNHNS and CDR2 SASEGT. CDR3 DNA: TGTGCCAGCAGTGAAGACAGGGATACCACTGAAGCTTTCTTT. It encodes CASSEDRDTTEAFF.

This clonotype showed up just a few times. The chain uses TRBV7-3 and TRBJ2-6; the D gene is possibly TRBD2 (5 bases). Trimming took 0 bases from V and 0 from J, leaving 6 bases between them. The germline V gene has CDR1 SGHTA and CDR2 FQGTGA. The CDR3 is 16 residues long. This CDR3 is CASSLTGSSGANVLTF. The CDR3 coding sequence is TGTGCCAGCAGCTTAACGGGGAGCTCTGGGGCCAACGTCCTGACTTTC. Full variable domain (remainder filled in from reference TRBV7-3 and TRBJ2-6): GAGVSQTPSNKVTEKGKYVELRCDPISGHTALYWYRQSLGQGPEFLIYFQGTGAADDSGLPNDRFFAVRPEGSVSTLKIQRTERGDSAVYLCASSLTGSSGANVLTFGAGSRLTVL.

This chain connects TRBV27 to TRBJ2-1; 14 bases match TRBD2. The V gene end was trimmed by 6 bases and the J gene end by 9 bases; junction bases not matched to a gene: 7. Germline V lookup: CDR1 MNHEY, CDR2 SMNVEV (reference sequence). This CDR3 contains 15 residues. The CDR3 sequence: CASRMGLAGVGEQFF. CDR3 nucleotides: TGTGCCAGCAGAATGGGACTAGCGGGAGTAGGTGAGCAGTTCTTC.

The rearrangement uses TRBV19 and TRBJ2-7; D remains unclear. V gave up 4 bases and J gave up 3 bases, with 10 bases separating them. Germline V gives CDR1 LNHDA, CDR2 SQIVND (reference sequence). The CDR3 is made up of 13 amino acids. The CDR3 DNA sequence: TGTGCCAGTAGTACGGGCCCCAGCTACGAGCAGTACTTC. This codes for CASSTGPSYEQYF.

This clonotype was detected many times. J is TRBJ2-1 and V is TRBV12-3 or TRBV12-4; the D is unclear. V lost 7 bases to trimming and J lost 0 bases, with 16 bases between them. The CDR3 is 16 residues long. The CDR3 spells CASTSNSQSSYNEQFF. The CDR3 DNA sequence: TGTGCCAGCACCTCTAACTCACAGAGCTCCTACAATGAGCAGTTCTTC.

V usage is TRBV28 and J usage is TRBJ1-4, with D perhaps TRBD1 (6 bases). V lost 2 bases to trimming and J lost 7 bases, with 14 bases between them. This CDR3 contains 15 residues. Looked up from germline, CDR1 is MDHEN and CDR2 is SYDVKM. CDR3 region: CASSLLHGGSEKLFF. The DNA of the CDR3 is TGTGCCAGCAGTTTACTCCATGGGGGCTCTGAAAAACTGTTTTTT.

This clonotype was counted a few times. V gene TRBV3-1 combines with J gene TRBJ2-3; D not resolved. V dropped 3 bases and J dropped 1 base, with 11 bases sitting between them. Germline lookup yields CDR1 LGHDT and CDR2 YNNKEL (reference sequence). The CDR3 is 15 amino acids. CDR3 loop: CASSQGMMRTDTQYF. The CDR3 DNA follows: TGTGCCAGCAGCCAGGGAATGATGCGCACAGATACGCAGTATTTT.

This clonotype occurred once. The V and J genes are TRBV19 and TRBJ2-1; weak D call: TRBD1 (6 bases). Trimming stripped 5 bases from V and 8 bases from J, with 13 bases between. Germline CDR1 reads LNHDA; CDR2 reads SQIVND (reference sequence). This CDR3 has 13 amino acids. CDR3 DNA sequence: TGTGCCAGTAGTCGGAGAGAGGGGGATGAGCAGTTCTTC. Protein: CASSRREGDEQFF.

This clonotype was counted many times. In DNA, the CDR3 is TGTGCCAGCAGCCAAGACGTCGGGACAGGGGGGCAGCCCCAGCATTTT. This encodes CASSQDVGTGGQPQHF. The J gene is TRBJ1-5, the V gene TRBV3-1; 11 bases map to TRBD1. Germline loops: CDR1 LGHDT, CDR2 YNNKEL (reference sequence). The CDR3 is made up of 16 amino acids. V was clipped by 0 bases and J by 7 bases; unmatched bases: 5.

This chain links TRBV10-3 with TRBJ1-2; D ambiguous. V was pared by 0 bases and J by 5 bases, with 10 bases between. This CDR3 contains 14 residues. Germline V gene lookup returns CDR1 ENHRY and CDR2 SYGVKD. Here the CDR3 reads CAISESVREYGYTF. The CDR3 bases are TGTGCCATCAGTGAGTCGGTTAGGGAATATGGCTACACCTTC.

This clonotype turned up a few times. The chain has TRBV10-2 and TRBJ1-2; 7 positions agree with TRBD1. CDR1 and CDR2 (germline): WSHSY, SAAADI. With V trimmed by 4 bases and J by 4 bases, 6 bases remained unmatched. This CDR3 is built from 14 residues. CDR3 loop: CASSAPGQPYGYTF. CDR3 in DNA: TGCGCCAGCAGTGCCCCGGGACAGCCCTATGGCTACACCTTC.

This clonotype was counted a few times. The genes are TRBV20-1 and TRBJ2-7; 7 bases fit TRBD2. The germline gives CDR1 DFQATT, CDR2 SNEGSKA (reference sequence). After removal of 0 bases from V and 1 base from J, the junction contained 12 bases not matched to a gene. The CDR3 contains 17 residues. CDR3 sequence (DNA): TGCAGTGCTAGAGATTGGGAGGGCAGGGAAGATTCCTACGAGCAGTACTTC. Its translation: CSARDWEGREDSYEQYF.

V usage is TRBV12-3 or TRBV12-4 and J usage is TRBJ1-1; TRBD1 aligns across 11 bases. The CDR3 has 16 residues. After removal of 2 bases from V and 6 bases from J, the junction contained 8 bases not matched to a gene. The CDR3 is CASSLYPDRGRAEAFF. The CDR3 DNA reads TGTGCCAGCAGTTTATATCCGGACAGGGGGCGCGCTGAAGCTTTCTTT.

The gene calls are TRBV6-1 and TRBJ2-7; D gene unclear. The ends were cut back, 0 bases at V and 3 bases at J, with 9 bases in the middle. Germline assignment: CDR1 MNHNS and CDR2 SASEGT. There are 14 residues in the CDR3. The CDR3 here is CASSEALWSYEQYV. The CDR3 region has the DNA TGTGCCAGCAGTGAAGCGCTTTGGAGCTACGAGCAGTACGTC.

About this clonotype itself: A much larger clone lies one base from this, so it may be a read error. Lacking the conserved final phenylalanine or tryptophan, this CDR3 likely reflects a read error. The chain joins TRBV11-2 to TRBJ2-5, with a weak D call TRBD1 (5 bases). V lost 5 bases and J 1 base, leaving 8 bases between the germline ends. The germline V gene has CDR1 SGHAT and CDR2 FQNNGV. This CDR3 is 13 amino acids long. CDR3 sequence: CASSRQFQETQYS. CDR3 DNA sequence: TGTGCCAGCAGCCGACAGTTCCAAGAGACCCAGTACTCC.

The V and J genes are TRBV19 and TRBJ1-1, with unresolved D. CDR3 length: 17 amino acids. CDR1 is LNHDA and CDR2 is SQIVND in the germline V gene (reference sequence). Trimming removed 11 bases at V and 3 bases at J, with 28 bases between. The CDR3 protein is CAGSDLDPSFSYTEAFF. In DNA form, the CDR3 reads TGTGCCGGGAGCGACCTTGACCCCTCGTTCTCTTACACTGAAGCTTTCTTT.

This clonotype was seen only a few times. The V gene is TRBV5-4, the J gene TRBJ1-6; D is undetermined. V shed 1 base and J shed 8 bases, with 10 bases lying between them. The germline V gene encodes CDR1 SGHNT and CDR2 YYREEE (reference sequence). The CDR3 spans 14 residues. This chain's CDR3 is CASSLHREDSPLHF. CDR3 bases: TGTGCCAGCAGCTTGCATCGGGAGGATTCACCCCTCCACTTT.